One sample yielded the 17 T cell receptor beta chains listed below, sequenced in a study of response to subunit inactivated influenza vaccine. In TCRdb, the RT-PCR reads were re-called with MiXCR into one record per CDR3 protein. The table includes a few hundred thousand distinct CDR3 sequences, approximately 14% detected once. This specimen was PBMCs from blood, taken 11 to 12 days after vaccination. The receptor source for this set is a man aged 45-65 years who received an inactivated influenza vaccine.

The table lists this clonotype with a few counts. The chain couples TRBV14 to TRBJ2-1; TRBD2 aligns across 8 bases. V dropped 5 bases and J dropped 4; count of bases not matched to a gene: 7. Per the germline V gene, CDR1 is SGHDN and CDR2 is FVKESK. The CDR3 covers 15 residues. The CDR3 sequence is CASSVASGHYNEQFF. DNA for the CDR3: TGTGCCAGCAGCGTGGCTAGCGGGCATTACAATGAGCAGTTCTTC.

This clonotype was seen more than once but under ten times. The V gene is TRBV20-1, the J gene TRBJ1-1; D gene uncertain. V was pared by 3 bases and J by 1 base, with 12 bases between. In germline, CDR1 is DFQATT, CDR2 SNEGSKA (reference sequence). This CDR3 is 14 amino acids long. CDR3 residues: CSASFGWGNTEAFF. The DNA of the CDR3 is TGCAGTGCTAGTTTTGGCTGGGGGAACACTGAAGCTTTCTTT.

J is TRBJ2-3 and V is TRBV25-1; the match to TRBD1 covers 8 bases. J gave up 5 bases and V 4 bases, and 11 bases lay outside the gene matches. There are 16 residues in the CDR3. Germline assignment: CDR1 MGHDK and CDR2 SYGVNS. Here the CDR3 reads CASSGQGLDTRDTQYF. The CDR3 DNA reads as TGTGCCAGCAGTGGACAGGGGTTGGATACCCGAGATACGCAGTATTTT. The entire variable domain, with the rest obtained from reference TRBV25-1 and TRBJ2-3, is as follows: EADIYQTPRYLVIGTGKKITLECSQTMGHDKMYWYQQDPGMELHLIHYSYGVNSTEKGDLSSESTVSRIRTEHFPLTLESARPSHTSQYLCASSGQGLDTRDTQYFGPGTRLTVL.

The chain uses TRBV7-9 and TRBJ2-2, with TRBD2 matching over 13 bases. This CDR3 is built from 17 residues. CDR1 SEHNR and CDR2 FQNEAQ come from the germline V gene (reference sequence). The J segment lost 5 bases and the V segment lost 5 bases, leaving 8 bases of the junction unmatched. CDR3 loop: CASSLRLAGGETGELFF. In nucleotides, the CDR3 is TGTGCCAGCAGCCTACGACTAGCGGGAGGAGAAACCGGGGAGCTGTTTTTT.

In its sample, this clonotype was seen a few times. The rearrangement joins TRBV12-3 or TRBV12-4 to TRBJ1-6, with D perhaps TRBD1 (5 bases). This CDR3 has 18 residues. Trimming stripped 5 bases from V and 0 bases from J, with 17 bases between. The CDR3 spells CASSPRGSPLSYNSPLHF. In nucleotides, the CDR3 is TGTGCCAGCAGTCCCCGGGGCAGTCCCCTCTCCTATAATTCACCCCTCCACTTT.

This clonotype occurred many times. This chain uses TRBV11-1 with TRBJ2-1, with 9 bases fitting TRBD2. This CDR3 contains 16 residues. J gave up 1 base and V 1 base, and 2 bases lay outside the gene matches. The germline V gene encodes CDR1 SGHAT and CDR2 FQDESV (reference sequence). As DNA, the CDR3 is TGTGCCAGCAGCTTAGTCACTAGCGGGTCCTACAATGAGCAGTTCTTC. Amino acid sequence: CASSLVTSGSYNEQFF.

This chain connects TRBV24-1 to TRBJ2-1, with a weak D call TRBD1 (6 bases). Germline V gene lookup returns CDR1 KGHDR and CDR2 SFDVKD. The CDR3 extends over 16 amino acids. V lost 4 bases and J 10 bases, leaving 22 bases between the germline ends. The CDR3 DNA reads TGTGCCACCAGTGACTCGACAGGAATGGGTTTAGGGGAGCAGTTCTTC. Translated: CATSDSTGMGLGEQFF.

This rearrangement joins TRBV7-2 to TRBJ2-7; 9 positions agree with TRBD1. The CDR3 extends over 15 amino acids. The trim removed 6 bases at V and 2 bases at J, leaving 8 bases unmatched. CDR1 and CDR2 from the germline V gene are SGHTA and FQGNSA. The CDR3 nucleotides are TGTGCCAGCAGTTACGACAGGGGGGTTACCTACGAGCAGTACTTC. It yields the protein CASSYDRGVTYEQYF.

This clonotype was counted only a few times. V is TRBV12-3 or TRBV12-4 and J is TRBJ2-7, with no clear D. The CDR3 runs 12 residues. Trimming took 2 bases from V and 3 from J, leaving 5 bases between them. CDR3 protein: CASSLLLYEQYF. The CDR3 region has the DNA TGTGCCAGCAGTTTACTGCTCTACGAGCAGTACTTC.

There are a few counts of this clonotype. The chain employs TRBV25-1 and TRBJ2-5; D unclear. The V end lost 3 bases, the J end lost 1 base, and 12 bases lay between the germline ends. This CDR3 is built from 15 residues. The germline CDR1 and CDR2 sequences are MGHDK and SYGVNS. CDR3 in DNA: TGTGCCAGCAGTGATCCGGACCATCCCCAAGAGACCCAGTACTTC. Its protein product is CASSDPDHPQETQYF.

This clonotype was seen only a few times. J is TRBJ2-7 and V is TRBV20-1; D is possibly TRBD1 or TRBD2 (5 bases each). This CDR3 region has 15 residues. V gave up 3 bases and J gave up 1 base, with 16 bases separating them. Looked up from germline, CDR1 is DFQATT and CDR2 is SNEGSKA (reference sequence). This CDR3 reads CSARSPRDVSYEQYF. CDR3 sequence (DNA): TGCAGTGCTAGGTCACCTCGGGACGTATCCTACGAGCAGTACTTC.

This clonotype showed up just a few times. The chain joins TRBV11-2 to TRBJ2-1; possibly TRBD1 for D (6 bases). Germline values: CDR1 SGHAT, CDR2 FQNNGV. Trimming removed 1 base from V and 9 bases from J, with 16 bases in between. This CDR3 is built from 15 residues. CDR3 sequence (DNA): TGTGCCAGCAGCTTAGTACGGACAGCTGGGGGTGAGCAGTTCTTC. Its translation is CASSLVRTAGGEQFF. Based on the CDR3 plus reference TRBV11-2 and TRBJ2-1, the full variable domain is EAGVAQSPRYKIIEKRQSVAFWCNPISGHATLYWYQQILGQGPKLLIQFQNNGVVDDSQLPKDRFSAERLKGVDSTLKIQPAKLEDSAVYLCASSLVRTAGGEQFFGPGTRLTVL.

This clonotype was found a few times. This sequence joins TRBV6-2 or TRBV6-3 and TRBJ2-7, with D unresolved. The germline gives CDR1 MNHEY, CDR2 SVGEGT. Trimming took off 2 bases at V and 3 bases at J, with 5 bases between the two ends. This CDR3 is built from 12 residues. CDR3 coding DNA: TGTGCCAGCAGTTACAAGGGCTACGAGCAGTACTTC. The encoded protein is CASSYKGYEQYF.

This clonotype was detected ten times or more. The gene calls are TRBV20-1 and TRBJ1-1; weak D call: TRBD1 (6 bases). The V end was cut by 0 bases, the J end by 5 bases, with 13 bases between. Germline loops: CDR1 DFQATT, CDR2 SNEGSKA (reference sequence). CDR3 size: 14 residues. This chain's CDR3 is CSAREGALRTEAFF. CDR3 nucleotide sequence: TGCAGTGCTAGAGAGGGGGCCCTCCGGACTGAAGCTTTCTTT.

In this sample, this clonotype turned up many times. V is TRBV29-1 and J is TRBJ2-2; D is perhaps TRBD1 or TRBD2 (5 bases each). Trimming removed 7 bases from V and 6 bases from J, with 9 bases in between. Germline lookup yields CDR1 SQVTM and CDR2 ANQGSEA. This CDR3 region has 11 residues. This chain's CDR3 is CSAGAAGELFF. In DNA form, the CDR3 reads TGCAGCGCCGGGGCTGCCGGGGAGCTGTTTTTT.

To note about this clonotype: One junction end disagrees with the germline gene, perhaps due to a read error. The chain links TRBV7-2 to TRBJ1-6, with no clear D. There are 14 residues in the CDR3. From germline, CDR1 is SGHTA and CDR2 FQGNSA. CDR3 bases: TGTGCCAGCAGCCCCAGTCAATATAGTTCACCCCTCCACTTT. It translates to CASSPSQYSSPLHF.

The V gene is TRBV9, the J gene TRBJ2-7, with 8 nucleotides matching TRBD2. J was trimmed by 3 bases and V by 4 bases; bases with no gene match: 9. Germline values: CDR1 SGDLS, CDR2 YYNGEE. The CDR3 extends over 15 amino acids. The CDR3: CASSLTASGYYEQYF. In nucleotides, the CDR3 is TGTGCCAGCAGCCTAACGGCTAGCGGGTACTACGAGCAGTACTTC.